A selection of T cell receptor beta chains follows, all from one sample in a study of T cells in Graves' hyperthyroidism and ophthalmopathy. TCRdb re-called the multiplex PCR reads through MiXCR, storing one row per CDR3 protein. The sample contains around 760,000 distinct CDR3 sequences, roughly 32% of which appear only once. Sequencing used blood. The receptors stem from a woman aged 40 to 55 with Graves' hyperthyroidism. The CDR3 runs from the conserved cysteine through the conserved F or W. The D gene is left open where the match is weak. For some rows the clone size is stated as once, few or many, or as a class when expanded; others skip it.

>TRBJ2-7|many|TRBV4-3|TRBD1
CASSLKPGQGAHEQYF
TGCGCCAGCAGCCTCAAACCGGGACAGGGGGCCCACGAGCAGTACTTC
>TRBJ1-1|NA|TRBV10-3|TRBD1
CAISDTPGQGIIEAFF
TGTGCCATCAGTGATACACCGGGACAGGGGATTATTGAAGCTTTCTTT
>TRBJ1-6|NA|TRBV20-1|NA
CSAGPRTVNSPLHF
TGCAGTGCTGGGCCCCGGACTGTAAATTCACCCCTCCACTTT
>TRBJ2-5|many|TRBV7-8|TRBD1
CASSLPGQVEETQYF
TGTGCCAGCAGCTTACCAGGACAGGTCGAGGAGACCCAGTACTTC
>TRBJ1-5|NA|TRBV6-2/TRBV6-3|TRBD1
CASSFPQGGSSNQPQHF
TGTGCCAGCAGTTTCCCCCAGGGGGGAAGTAGCAATCAGCCCCAGCATTTT
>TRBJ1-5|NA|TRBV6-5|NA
CASRLKAPSNQPQHF
TGTGCCAGCAGGCTTAAAGCCCCTAGCAATCAGCCCCAGCATTTT
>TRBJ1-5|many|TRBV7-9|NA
CASSLGTGQNQPQHF
TGTGCCAGCAGCTTAGGTACAGGGCAAAATCAGCCCCAGCATTTT
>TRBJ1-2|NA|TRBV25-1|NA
CASLSTLNYGYTF
TGTGCCAGCTTATCGACACTTAACTATGGCTACACCTTC
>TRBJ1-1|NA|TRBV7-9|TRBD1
CASSLDYRGGEAFF
TGTGCCAGCAGCTTGGACTACAGGGGGGGTGAAGCTTTCTTT
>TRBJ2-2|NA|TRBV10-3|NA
CAISEFAWDRGTGELFF
TGTGCCATCAGTGAGTTCGCTTGGGATCGCGGCACCGGGGAGCTGTTTTTT
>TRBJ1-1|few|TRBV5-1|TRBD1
CASRYGTANTEAFF
TGCGCCAGCAGATATGGGACAGCGAACACTGAAGCTTTCTTT
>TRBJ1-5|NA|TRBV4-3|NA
CASSRGPGQPQHF
TGCGCCAGCAGCCGGGGGCCCGGACAGCCCCAGCATTTT
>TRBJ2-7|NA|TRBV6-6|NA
CASSYWAADEQYF
TGTGCCAGCAGTTACTGGGCGGCGGACGAGCAGTACTTC
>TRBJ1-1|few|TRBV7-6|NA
CASSGPGWGAMNTEAFF
TGTGCCAGCAGCGGCCCTGGATGGGGGGCAATGAACACTGAAGCTTTCTTT
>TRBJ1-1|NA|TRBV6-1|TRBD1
CASNRGQGYTEASF
TGTGCCAGCAACAGAGGACAGGGCTACACTGAAGCTTCCTTT
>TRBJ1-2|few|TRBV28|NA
CASSLPNVYGYTF
TGTGCCAGCAGTTTACCGAATGTCTATGGCTACACCTTC
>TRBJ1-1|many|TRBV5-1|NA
CASSFAGITEAFF
TGCGCCAGCAGCTTTGCAGGGATCACTGAAGCTTTCTTT
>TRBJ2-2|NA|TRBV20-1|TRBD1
CSARRLGTGSTGELFF
TGCAGTGCTAGAAGGTTGGGGACAGGGAGCACCGGGGAGCTGTTTTTT
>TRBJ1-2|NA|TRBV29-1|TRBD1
CSQGTVNNYYGYTF
TGCAGCCAAGGGACAGTCAATAACTACTATGGCTACACCTTC
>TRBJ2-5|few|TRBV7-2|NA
CASSPASVEETQYF
TGTGCCAGCAGTCCGGCGTCGGTAGAAGAGACCCAGTACTTC
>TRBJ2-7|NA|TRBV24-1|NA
CATSDRGGAGWNEQYF
TGTGCCACCAGTGATCGAGGTGGGGCTGGCTGGAATGAGCAGTACTTC
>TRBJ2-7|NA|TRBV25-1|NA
CASSDTSGAEDEQYF
TGTGCCAGCAGTGATACCTCGGGGGCGGAGGACGAGCAGTACTTC
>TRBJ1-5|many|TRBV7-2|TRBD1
CASSFRQGSNQPQHF
TGTGCCAGCAGCTTCAGACAGGGTAGCAATCAGCCCCAGCATTTT
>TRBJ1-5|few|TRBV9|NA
CASSYGAQNQPQHF
TGTGCCAGCAGCTACGGGGCTCAAAATCAGCCCCAGCATTTT
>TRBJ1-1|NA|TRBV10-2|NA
CASSFRGAENTEAFF
TGCGCCAGCAGTTTCCGGGGGGCTGAGAACACTGAAGCTTTCTTT
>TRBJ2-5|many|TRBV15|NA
CATSRVGSAAETQYF
TGTGCCACCAGCAGAGTTGGTAGCGCCGCGGAGACCCAGTACTTC
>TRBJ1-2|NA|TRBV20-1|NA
CSAPRARGSGYTF
TGCAGTGCTCCCAGAGCCAGGGGAAGTGGCTACACCTTC
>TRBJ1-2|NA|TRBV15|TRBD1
CATSGAPGQGLDYTF
TGTGCCACCAGCGGAGCCCCGGGACAGGGTCTCGACTACACCTTC
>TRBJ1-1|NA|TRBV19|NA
CASTPTSGTGAFF
TGTGCCAGTACGCCTACCTCGGGGACTGGAGCTTTCTTT
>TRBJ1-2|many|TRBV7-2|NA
CASSLAPRTARGYTF
TGTGCCAGCAGCTTAGCACCGCGGACGGCGCGGGGCTACACCTTC
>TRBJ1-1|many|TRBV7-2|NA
CASSKRNTEAFF
TGTGCCAGCAGCAAGCGGAACACTGAAGCTTTCTTT
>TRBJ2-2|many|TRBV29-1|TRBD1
CSASDRGNGELFF
TGCAGCGCCAGCGACAGGGGGAACGGGGAGCTGTTTTTT
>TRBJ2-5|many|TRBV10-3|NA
CAISDVTGQETQYF
TGTGCCATCAGTGACGTCACAGGGCAAGAGACCCAGTACTTC
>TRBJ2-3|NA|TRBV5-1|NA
CASSPGGLRDTHYF
TGCGCCAGCAGTCCGGGGGGCCTTAGAGATACGCACTATTTT
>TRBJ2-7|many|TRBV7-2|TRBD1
CASSLGTGVPYEQYF
TGTGCCAGCAGCTTAGGGACAGGGGTGCCCTACGAGCAGTACTTC
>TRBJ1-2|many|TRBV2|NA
CASSAHSSSGYTF
TGTGCCAGCAGTGCACATTCGAGCTCTGGCTACACCTTC
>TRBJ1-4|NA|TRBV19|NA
CASSAYRATNEKLFF
TGTGCCAGTAGCGCCTACAGGGCAACTAATGAAAAACTGTTTTTT
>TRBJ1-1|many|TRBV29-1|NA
CSGMGRGAHTEAFF
TGCAGCGGGATGGGTCGAGGGGCACACACTGAAGCTTTCTTT
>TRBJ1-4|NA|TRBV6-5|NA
CAISYTGQAEEKLFF
TGTGCCATCAGTTACACGGGGCAAGCGGAGGAAAAACTGTTTTTT
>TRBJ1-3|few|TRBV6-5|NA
CASSYRLLSGNTIYF
TGTGCCAGCAGTTACAGACTGCTCTCTGGAAACACCATATATTTT
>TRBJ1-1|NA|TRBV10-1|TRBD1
CASSRGRQGLNTEAFF
TGCGCCAGCAGCCGTGGGCGACAGGGACTGAACACTGAAGCTTTCTTT
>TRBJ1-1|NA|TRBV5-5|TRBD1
CASSYWPYGQVTGNTEAFF
TGTGCCAGCAGCTACTGGCCTTACGGACAGGTCACGGGGAACACTGAAGCTTTCTTT
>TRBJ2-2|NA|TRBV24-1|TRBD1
CATSETGTGGAGELFF
TGTGCCACCAGTGAGACAGGGACAGGGGGGGCCGGGGAGCTGTTTTTT
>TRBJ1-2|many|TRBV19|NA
CASKTNYGYTF
TGTGCCAGCAAGACAAACTATGGCTACACCTTC
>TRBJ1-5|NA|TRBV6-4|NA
CASMSAGDNQPQHF
TGTGCCAGCATGTCGGCGGGGGACAATCAGCCCCAGCATTTT
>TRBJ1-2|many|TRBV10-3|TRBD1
CAISGRDRVISTSYGYTF
TGTGCCATCAGTGGAAGGGACAGGGTGATATCTACGAGCTATGGCTACACCTTC
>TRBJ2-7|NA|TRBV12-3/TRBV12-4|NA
CASSIRQRVSEQYF
TGTGCCAGCAGTATACGACAGAGGGTGTCCGAGCAGTACTTC
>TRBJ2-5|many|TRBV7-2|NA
CASSLEGGETQYF
TGTGCCAGCAGCTTAGAGGGAGGAGAGACCCAGTACTTC
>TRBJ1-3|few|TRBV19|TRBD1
CASSTSTGIGNTIYF
TGTGCCAGTAGTACTTCGACAGGGATCGGAAACACCATATATTTT
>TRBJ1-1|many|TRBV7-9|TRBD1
CASSGGQGATAEAFF
TGTGCCAGCAGCGGAGGACAGGGGGCGACCGCTGAAGCTTTCTTT
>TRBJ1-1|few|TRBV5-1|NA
CASKSVGYETEAFF
TGCGCCAGCAAATCAGTCGGGTACGAAACTGAAGCTTTCTTT
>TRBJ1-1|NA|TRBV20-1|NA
CSARDSSGANTEAFF
TGCAGTGCTAGAGATTCTTCCGGAGCCAACACTGAAGCTTTCTTT
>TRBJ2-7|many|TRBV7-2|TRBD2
CASSFTSGSYEQYF
TGTGCCAGCAGCTTTACTAGCGGGTCCTACGAGCAGTACTTC
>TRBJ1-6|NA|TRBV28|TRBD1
CASSTTGGLEPLHF
TGTGCCAGCAGTACCACAGGGGGCTTAGAGCCCCTCCACTTT
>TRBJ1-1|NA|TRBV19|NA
CASSAAGRSLNTEAFF
TGTGCCAGCAGTGCCGCCGGCCGATCTTTGAACACTGAAGCTTTCTTT
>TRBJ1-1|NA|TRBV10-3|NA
CASSETEANTEAFF
TGTGCCAGCAGTGAAACAGAGGCCAACACTGAAGCTTTCTTT
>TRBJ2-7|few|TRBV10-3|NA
CAISVRDYEQYF
TGTGCCATCAGTGTCAGGGACTACGAGCAGTACTTC
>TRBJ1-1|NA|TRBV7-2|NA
CASSFTPDTEAFF
TGTGCCAGCAGCTTCACACCGGACACTGAAGCTTTCTTT
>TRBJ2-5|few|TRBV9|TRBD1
CASSPRDRAAETQYF
TGTGCCAGCAGCCCGCGGGACAGGGCGGCGGAGACCCAGTACTTC